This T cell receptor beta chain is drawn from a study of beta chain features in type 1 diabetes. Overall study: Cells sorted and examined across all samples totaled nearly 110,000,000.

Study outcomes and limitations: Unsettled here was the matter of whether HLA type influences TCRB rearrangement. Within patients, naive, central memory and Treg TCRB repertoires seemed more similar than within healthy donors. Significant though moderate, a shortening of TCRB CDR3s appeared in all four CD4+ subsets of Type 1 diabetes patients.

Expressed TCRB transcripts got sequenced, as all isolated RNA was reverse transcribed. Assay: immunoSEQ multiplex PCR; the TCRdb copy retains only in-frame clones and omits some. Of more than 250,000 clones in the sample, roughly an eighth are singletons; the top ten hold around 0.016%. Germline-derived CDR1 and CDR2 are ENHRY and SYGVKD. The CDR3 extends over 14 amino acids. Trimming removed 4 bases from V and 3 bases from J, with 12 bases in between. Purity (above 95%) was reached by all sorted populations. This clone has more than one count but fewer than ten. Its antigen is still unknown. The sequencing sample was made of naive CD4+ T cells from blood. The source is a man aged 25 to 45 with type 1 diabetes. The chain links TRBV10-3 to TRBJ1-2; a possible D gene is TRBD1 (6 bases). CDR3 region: CAISGGQGDYGYTF. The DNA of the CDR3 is TGTGCCATCAGTGGGGGGCAGGGCGACTATGGCTACACCTTC.